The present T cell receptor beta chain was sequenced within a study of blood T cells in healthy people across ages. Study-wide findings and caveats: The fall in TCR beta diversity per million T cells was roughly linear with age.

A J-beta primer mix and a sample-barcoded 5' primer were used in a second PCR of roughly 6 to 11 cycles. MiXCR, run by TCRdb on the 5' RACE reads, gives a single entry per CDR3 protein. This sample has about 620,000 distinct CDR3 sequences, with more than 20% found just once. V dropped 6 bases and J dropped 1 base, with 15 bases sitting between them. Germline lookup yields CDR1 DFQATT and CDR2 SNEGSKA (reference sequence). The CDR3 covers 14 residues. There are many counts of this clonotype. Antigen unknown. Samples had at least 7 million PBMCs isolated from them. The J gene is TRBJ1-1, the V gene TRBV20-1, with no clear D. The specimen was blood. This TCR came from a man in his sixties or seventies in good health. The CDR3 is CSATAYVGNTEAFF. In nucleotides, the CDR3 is TGCAGTGCGACCGCGTACGTGGGGAACACTGAAGCTTTCTTT.